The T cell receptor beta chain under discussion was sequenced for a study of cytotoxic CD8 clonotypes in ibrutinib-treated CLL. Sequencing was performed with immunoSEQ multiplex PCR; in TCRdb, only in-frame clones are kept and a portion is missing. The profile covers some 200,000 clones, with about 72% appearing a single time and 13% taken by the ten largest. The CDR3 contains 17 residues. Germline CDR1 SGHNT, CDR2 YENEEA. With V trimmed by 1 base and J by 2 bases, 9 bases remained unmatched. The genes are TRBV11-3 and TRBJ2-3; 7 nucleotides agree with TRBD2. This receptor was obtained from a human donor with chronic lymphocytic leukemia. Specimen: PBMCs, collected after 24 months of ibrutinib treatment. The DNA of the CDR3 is TGTGCCAGCAGCTTAGGGGTTGGCGGGGGATTCACAGATACGCAGTATTTT. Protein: CASSLGVGGGFTDTQYF.